What follows is one T cell receptor (beta chain) and its context. The V segment lost 5 bases and the J segment 2 bases; nucleotides outside the gene matches: 5. Germline CDR1 reads MNHEY; CDR2 reads SMNVEV (reference sequence). This CDR3 is built from 15 residues. The data derive from a study of blood T cell repertoires in COVID-19. In the study overall: The United States, Italy and Spain supplied acute and convalescent COVID-19 samples. The analysed material was cDNA or gDNA that came from T cells, B-cell-depleted T cells, or PBMCs.

Original data processing: Using reference gene primer amplification, nucleated cell counts were estimated. Method: immunoSEQ multiplex PCR; TCRdb's copy keeps in-frame clones and lacks some. V, J and clone size derive from that table, while D and trimming were established from the DNA sequence. The profile shows 70,000 to 90,000 clones, roughly 84% of them singletons. V gene TRBV27 combines with J gene TRBJ1-5, with 8 nucleotides matching TRBD1. The sequencing sample was made of peripheral blood. The receptor was derived from a man aged 65-85 years with acute or convalescent COVID-19. The CDR3 coding sequence is TGTGCCAGCAGTCCGGTGACAGGGGGCAATCAGCCCCAGCATTTT. Its translation is CASSPVTGGNQPQHF.